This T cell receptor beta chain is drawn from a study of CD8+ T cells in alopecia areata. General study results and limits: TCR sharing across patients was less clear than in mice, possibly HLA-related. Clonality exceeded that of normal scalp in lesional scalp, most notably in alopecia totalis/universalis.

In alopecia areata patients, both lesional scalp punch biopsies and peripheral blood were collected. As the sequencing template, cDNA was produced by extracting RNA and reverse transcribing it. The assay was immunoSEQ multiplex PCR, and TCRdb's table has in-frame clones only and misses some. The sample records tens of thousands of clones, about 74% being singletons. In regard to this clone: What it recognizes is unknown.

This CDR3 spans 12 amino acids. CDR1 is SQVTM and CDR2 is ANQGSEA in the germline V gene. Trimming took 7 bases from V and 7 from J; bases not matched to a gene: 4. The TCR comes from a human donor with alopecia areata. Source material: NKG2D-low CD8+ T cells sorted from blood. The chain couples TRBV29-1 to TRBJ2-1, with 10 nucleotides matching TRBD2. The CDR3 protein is CSGSGGANEQFF. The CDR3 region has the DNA TGCAGCGGCAGCGGGGGGGCGAATGAGCAGTTCTTC.